The 17 T cell receptor beta chains below all came from one sample that was sequenced in a study of T cell repertoires in cytomegalovirus infection. What these receptors recognize is not known. Via MiXCR, TCRdb re-called the reads, giving one row per CDR3 protein. The sample records roughly 500,000 distinct CDR3 sequences, about 33% being singletons. The sequencing here drew on cultured PBMCs, taken from culture after CMV antigen stimulation. Receptor source: a human donor in good health (CMV status not recorded). Some clones in this sample may be carry-over from other donors' samples.

The chain carries TRBV20-1 and TRBJ1-2; the D is unclear. With 3 bases removed from V and 5 bases from J, the gap between germline ends came to 7 bases. From germline, CDR1 is DFQATT and CDR2 SNEGSKA (reference sequence). The CDR3 has 11 amino acids. CDR3 DNA: TGCAGTGCTAGTTGGGAGTATGGCTACACCTTC. Translating gives CSASWEYGYTF.

Concerning this clonotype: The missing conserved phenylalanine or tryptophan at the end of this CDR3 makes a read error likely. This sequence joins TRBV28 and TRBJ1-6; D unclear. CDR3 length: 13 amino acids. V lost 2 bases to trimming and J lost 5 bases, with 4 bases between them. The germline CDR1 and CDR2 sequences are MDHEN and SYDVKM. The DNA of the CDR3 is TGTGCCAGCAGTTTAAAGGATAATTCACCCCTCCACCTT. Translating gives CASSLKDNSPLHL.

The chain has TRBV12-3 or TRBV12-4 and TRBJ1-1; D is perhaps TRBD1 (5 bases). Trimming removed 7 bases at V and 1 base at J, with 13 bases between. There are 14 residues in the CDR3. As DNA, the CDR3 is TGTGCCAGCACACCGGGACTAAGGAACACTGAAGCTTTCTTT. Its translation is CASTPGLRNTEAFF.

Note on this clonotype: One junction end does not reproduce the germline sequence, and a read error may be involved. The chain recombines TRBV14 with TRBJ2-2; D is unresolved. Germline CDR1 and CDR2: SGHDN and FVKESK. CDR3 length: 15 amino acids. The CDR3 DNA follows: TGTGCCAGCAGCCCTCTAGGCACAAACAACGGGGAGCTGTTTTTT. Its translation is CASSPLGTNNGELFF.

This clonotype was detected a few times. The chain is built from TRBV29-1 and TRBJ1-1; no reliable D call. There are 13 residues in the CDR3. V was clipped by 4 bases and J by 0 bases, with 9 bases between them. CDR1 is SQVTM and CDR2 is ANQGSEA in the germline V gene. The CDR3 is CSVVGILNTEAFF. CDR3 in DNA: TGCAGCGTTGTCGGGATCTTGAACACTGAAGCTTTCTTT. The whole variable domain, remainder taken from reference TRBV29-1 and TRBJ1-1, is SAVISQKPSRDICQRGTSLTIQCQVDSQVTMMFWYRQQPGQSLTLIATANQGSEATYESGFVIDKFPISRPNLTFSTLTVSNMSPEDSSIYLCSVVGILNTEAFFGQGTRLTVV.

This chain links TRBV10-2 with TRBJ2-1; the match to TRBD1 covers 8 bases. The CDR3 has 15 amino acids. CDR1 is WSHSY, CDR2 SAAADI, per germline. V gave up 6 bases and J gave up 4 bases; unmatched junction bases: 8. The CDR3 nucleotides read TGCGCCAGCAGCGCGGGTCAGGGGGCATACAATGAGCAGTTCTTC. This codes for CASSAGQGAYNEQFF.

V is TRBV6-1 and J is TRBJ2-3, with 10 bases identical to TRBD2. J lost 0 bases, V lost 6 bases, and 6 bases had no gene match. CDR1 MNHNS and CDR2 SASEGT come from the germline V gene. CDR3 length: 16 amino acids. The CDR3 region is CASRRTSGISTDTQYF. The CDR3 nucleotides are TGTGCCAGCAGGAGGACTAGCGGAATAAGCACAGATACGCAGTATTTT.

This chain uses TRBV6-1 with TRBJ1-2, with D maybe TRBD1 (5 bases). Trimming took off 2 bases at V and 4 bases at J, with 11 bases between the two ends. Germline CDR1 is MNHNS and CDR2 is SASEGT. The CDR3 covers 14 residues. CDR3 coding DNA: TGTGCCAGCAGTGAACGGGGCATTCCCTATGGCTACACCTTC. Translating it yields CASSERGIPYGYTF.

This chain uses TRBV12-3 or TRBV12-4 with TRBJ1-1; maybe TRBD1 (5 bases). The length of the CDR3 is 11 residues. Between the trimmed V and J ends, which lost 8 bases and 11 bases, there was a span of 15 bases. CDR3 residues: CASSSGGWAFF. The CDR3 DNA reads TGTGCCAGCTCCTCGGGGGGGTGGGCTTTCTTT.

The V call is TRBV12-3 or TRBV12-4, the J call TRBJ2-7, with 9 nucleotides matching TRBD1. This CDR3 has 17 amino acids. Trimming cost V 4 bases and J 0 bases; bases outside gene matches: 10. CDR3 loop: CASSSLSSGQGSYEQYF. Here the CDR3 DNA reads TGTGCCAGCAGTTCCCTCTCTTCGGGACAGGGCTCCTACGAGCAGTACTTC.

The V gene is TRBV6-2 or TRBV6-3, the J gene TRBJ2-3, with TRBD2 as a possible D gene (6 bases). The ends were cut back, 0 bases at V and 1 base at J, with 23 bases in the middle. CDR3 size: 20 residues. Germline V gene lookup returns CDR1 MNHEY and CDR2 SVGEGT. The CDR3 sequence: CASSYSRTRSAGLGTDTQYF. The CDR3 region has the DNA TGTGCCAGCAGTTACTCGAGGACGCGATCAGCGGGTCTTGGCACAGATACGCAGTATTTT.

In this sample, this clonotype turned up a few times. The rearrangement uses TRBV20-1 and TRBJ2-7; 8 bases agree with TRBD1. The V and J ends lost 6 bases and 7 bases, in that order; junction bases with no gene match: 5. CDR3 length: 11 amino acids. Germline loops: CDR1 DFQATT, CDR2 SNEGSKA (reference sequence). CDR3 protein: CSAGQGKEQYF. CDR3 in DNA: TGCAGTGCCGGACAGGGTAAAGAGCAGTACTTC.

There are many counts of this clonotype. The chain couples TRBV7-2 to TRBJ2-5; 9 bases fit TRBD1. Germline V lookup: CDR1 SGHTA, CDR2 FQGNSA. With 5 bases clipped from V and 2 bases from J, the junction kept 6 bases outside the gene matches. The CDR3 extends over 15 amino acids. For the CDR3, the DNA is TGTGCCAGCAGCCGGACAGGGGTTGGGCAAGAGACCCAGTACTTC. Protein: CASSRTGVGQETQYF.

CDR3 residues: CASSQSYLGPPPYEQYV. CDR3 nucleotides: TGCGCCAGCAGTCAGTCTTATCTCGGACCCCCACCTTACGAGCAGTACGTC. The V and J genes are TRBV23-1 and TRBJ2-7, with D unresolved. TRBV23-1 is identified as an open reading frame with a role that is uncertain. Trimming shortened V by 3 bases and J by 4 bases, and 22 bases separated the two germline ends. This CDR3 spans 17 amino acids.

This clonotype was picked up a small number of times. DNA of the CDR3: TGTGCCAGCAGCTTAAATTTGAAGGAGACCCAGTACTTC. Translated, it gives CASSLNLKETQYF. The rearrangement links TRBV7-3 to TRBJ2-5, with D uncertain. The germline V and J ends were trimmed by 1 base and 5 bases, with 8 bases remaining between them. This CDR3 has 13 residues. Germline CDR1 reads SGHTA; CDR2 reads FQGTGA.

The chain joins TRBV28 to TRBJ2-3; D is possibly TRBD2 (6 bases). Germline V gene lookup returns CDR1 MDHEN and CDR2 SYDVKM. Trimming pared 5 bases from V and 2 bases from J, leaving 14 bases between. The CDR3 contains 15 residues. CDR3 DNA: TGTGCCAGCAGTGGCGGAGCGGGTTCCACAGATACGCAGTATTTT. This codes for CASSGGAGSTDTQYF.

This clonotype was picked up a small number of times. The V gene is TRBV6-5, the J gene TRBJ1-1; D is undetermined. The germline V gene encodes CDR1 MNHEY and CDR2 SVGAGI. Trimming pared 2 bases from V and 4 bases from J, leaving 11 bases between. CDR3 length: 14 residues. DNA of the CDR3: TGTGCCAGCAGTTACCAAGTCGCAGGCACTGAAGCTTTCTTT. Amino acids: CASSYQVAGTEAFF.